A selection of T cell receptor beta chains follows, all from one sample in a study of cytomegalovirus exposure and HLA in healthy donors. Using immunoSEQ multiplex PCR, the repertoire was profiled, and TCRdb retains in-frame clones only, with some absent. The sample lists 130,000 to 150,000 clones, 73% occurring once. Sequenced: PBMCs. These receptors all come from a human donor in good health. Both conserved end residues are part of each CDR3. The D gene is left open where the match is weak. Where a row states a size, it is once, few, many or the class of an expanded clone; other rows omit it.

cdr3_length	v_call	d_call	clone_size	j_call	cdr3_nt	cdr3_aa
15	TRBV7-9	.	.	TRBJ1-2	TGTGCCAGCAGCTTAGGCCAGGAGGTCTACTATGGCTACACCTTC	CASSLGQEVYYGYTF
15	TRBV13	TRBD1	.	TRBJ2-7	TGTGCCAGCAGCTTAAGGGACAGGGTACCCTACGAGCAGTACTTC	CASSLRDRVPYEQYF
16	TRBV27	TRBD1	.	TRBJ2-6	TGTGCCAGCACCCGGACAGGGCTTTTTGGGGCCAACGTCCTGACTTTC	CASTRTGLFGANVLTF
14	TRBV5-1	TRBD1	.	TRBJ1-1	TGCGCCAGCAGCTCACAAACAGGGGCCACTGAAGCTTTCTTT	CASSSQTGATEAFF
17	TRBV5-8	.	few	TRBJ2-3	TGTGCCAGCAGCTTGAAATTCGCGCGGGGAAGCACAGATACGCAGTATTTT	CASSLKFARGSTDTQYF
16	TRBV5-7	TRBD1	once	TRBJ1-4	TGTGCCAGCAGCCATGGACAGGGAGGGAAAAATGAAAAACTGTTTTTT	CASSHGQGGKNEKLFF
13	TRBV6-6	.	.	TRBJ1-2	TGTGCCAGCAGTTCGACAGAAAACTATGGCTACACCTTC	CASSSTENYGYTF
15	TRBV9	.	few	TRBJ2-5	TGTGCCAGCAGCGTAGCTACGCGAGGGAGAGAGACCCAGTACTTC	CASSVATRGRETQYF
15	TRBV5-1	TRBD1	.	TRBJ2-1	TGCGCCAGCAGCTTAGGGACAGGGTCCCCCAATGAGCAGTTCTTC	CASSLGTGSPNEQFF
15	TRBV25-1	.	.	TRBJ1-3	TGTGCCAGCAGCGAGACCCGGGGAAGCGGAAACACCATATATTTT	CASSETRGSGNTIYF
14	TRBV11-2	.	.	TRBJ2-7	TGTGCCAGCACCGAGACAGTTACTACCTACGAGCAGTACTTC	CASTETVTTYEQYF
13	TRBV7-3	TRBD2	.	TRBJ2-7	TGTGCCAGCAGCTTACTAGCGGGTTACGAGCAGTACTTC	CASSLLAGYEQYF
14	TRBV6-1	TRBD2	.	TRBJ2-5	TGTGCCAGCGGGCCCGGGAGGGCCGAAGAGACCCAGTACTTC	CASGPGRAEETQYF
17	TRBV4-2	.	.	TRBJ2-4	TGTGCCAGCAGCCAAGCCGACCGGCGGGTAGCCAAAAACATTCAGTACTTC	CASSQADRRVAKNIQYF
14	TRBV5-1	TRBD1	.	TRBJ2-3	TGCGCCAGCAGCTTCACAGGGGACACAGATACGCAGTATTTT	CASSFTGDTDTQYF
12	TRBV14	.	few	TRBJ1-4	TGTGCCAGCAGCCCTTCAGGGAGGAAACTGTTTTTT	CASSPSGRKLFF
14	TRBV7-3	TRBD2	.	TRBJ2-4	TGTGCCAGCAGCCTAAAAGCGGGGGGCTTTTCTCAGTACTTC	CASSLKAGGFSQYF
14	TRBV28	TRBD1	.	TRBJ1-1	TGTGCCAGCAGCTTACAGGGGGGGAACACTGAAGCTTTCTTT	CASSLQGGNTEAFF
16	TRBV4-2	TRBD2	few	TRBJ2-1	TGTGCCAGCAGCCAAGCGTGGTCTAGCGGGGCTAATGAGCAGTTCTTC	CASSQAWSSGANEQFF
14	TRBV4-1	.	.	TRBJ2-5	TGCGCCAGCAGCCAACCAGGACAACAAGAGACCCAGTACTTC	CASSQPGQQETQYF
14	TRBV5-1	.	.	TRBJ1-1	TGCGCCAGCAGCTTGGGCCATGGAGGAACTGAAGCTTTCTTT	CASSLGHGGTEAFF
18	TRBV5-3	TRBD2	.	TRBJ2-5	TGTGCCAGAAGCCCTCTAGCGGGGGCCCTCCGACCTAAAGAGACCCAGTACTTC	CARSPLAGALRPKETQYF
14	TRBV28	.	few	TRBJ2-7	TGTGCCAGCAGTTTAATCGGAGTCCTCACAGAGCAGTACTTC	CASSLIGVLTEQYF
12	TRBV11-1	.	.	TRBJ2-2	TGTGCCAGCAGCCTATACAGAAGGGAGCTGTTTTTT	CASSLYRRELFF
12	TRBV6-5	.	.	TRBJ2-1	TGTGCCAGCACAAGCGTTCGGAATGATCAGTTCTTC	CASTSVRNDQFF
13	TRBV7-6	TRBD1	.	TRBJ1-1	TGTGCCAGCAGCGAGGACAGGGGGACTGAAGCTTTCTTT	CASSEDRGTEAFF
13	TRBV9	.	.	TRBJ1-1	TGTGCCAGCAGCGAACAGGGGAACACTGAAGCTTTCTTT	CASSEQGNTEAFF
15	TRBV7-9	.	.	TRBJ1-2	TGTGCCAGCAGTACTCCGGGACTCCTAGCTTATGGCTACACCTTC	CASSTPGLLAYGYTF
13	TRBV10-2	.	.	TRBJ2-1	TGCGCCAGCAGTGAAGACTCATACAATGAGCAGTTCTTC	CASSEDSYNEQFF
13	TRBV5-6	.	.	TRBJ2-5	TGTGCCAGCAGCCCGGACTCTCAAGAGACCCAGTACTTC	CASSPDSQETQYF
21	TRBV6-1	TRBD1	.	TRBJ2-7	TGTGCCAGCAGTGAAGAATCCCCTTTGACAGGGCGCCTAGGTTACTCCTACGAGCAGTACTTC	CASSEESPLTGRLGYSYEQYF
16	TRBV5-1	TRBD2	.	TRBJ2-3	TGCGCCAGCAGCTGGGCCCTAGCGGGGGGGCGAGATACGCAGTATTTT	CASSWALAGGRDTQYF
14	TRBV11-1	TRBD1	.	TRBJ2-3	TGTGCCAGCAGCTTGACAGGGCGCACAGATACGCAGTATTTT	CASSLTGRTDTQYF
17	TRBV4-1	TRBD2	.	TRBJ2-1	TGCGCCAGCAGCCAGGTTTTGAGGCGGGGGGCCGGGACTGAGCAGTTCTTC	CASSQVLRRGAGTEQFF
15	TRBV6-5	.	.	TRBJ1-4	TGTGCCAGCAGTTACTCCGGGGGGGCTAATGAAAAACTGTTTTTT	CASSYSGGANEKLFF
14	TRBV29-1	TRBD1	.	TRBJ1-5	TGCAGCGTTTGGACAGGGTGGGGCAATCAGCCCCAGCATTTT	CSVWTGWGNQPQHF
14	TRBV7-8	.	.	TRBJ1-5	TGTGCCAGCAGCTTAGACGGGAGCAATCAGCCCCAGCATTTT	CASSLDGSNQPQHF
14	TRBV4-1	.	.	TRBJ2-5	TGCGCCAGCAGCCAAGTCTTACCGGGGGAGACCCAGTACTTC	CASSQVLPGETQYF
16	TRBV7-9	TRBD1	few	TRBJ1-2	TGTGCCAGCAGGGGGGACAGGGGGAAGGCTAACTATGGCTACACCTTC	CASRGDRGKANYGYTF